This T cell receptor (beta chain) was sequenced during a study of cytomegalovirus exposure and HLA in healthy donors. Points from the study as a whole: Sequence variants that were highly shared formed a cluster that was likely a sequencing artifact.

PCR involved 60 Vbeta and 13 Jbeta primers. Sequencing was performed with immunoSEQ multiplex PCR; in TCRdb, only in-frame clones are kept and a portion is missing. The sample has 130,000 or so clones, around 74% seen once; the top ten hold approximately 7%. The V gene's germline CDR1 is SGHRS and CDR2 YFSETQ. J gave up 1 base and V 3 bases, and 3 bases lay outside the gene matches. CDR3 size: 14 residues. This clone was counted a few times. The antigen remains unidentified. This TCR was recovered from a man aged 35 to 55 in good health and CMV-seropositive. The V gene is TRBV5-1, the J gene TRBJ2-5; TRBD1 matches 7 bases. Material: PBMCs. In DNA form, the CDR3 reads TGCGCCAGCAGCTCGACAGGGAGCCAAGAGACCCAGTACTTC. Its protein product is CASSSTGSQETQYF.